A single sample gave rise to the 23 T cell receptor beta chains below, sequenced in a study of T cell repertoires in cytomegalovirus infection. TCRdb independently ran MiXCR on the reads; one entry per CDR3 protein. This table has 250,000 or so distinct CDR3 sequences, approximately 8.3% appearing once. The sample consisted of PBMCs. Receptors originate from a human donor in good health (CMV status not recorded). Some clones in this sample may be carry-over from other donors' samples.

This clonotype was found many times. This sequence joins TRBV14 and TRBJ1-6; no clear D gene. Germline V lookup: CDR1 SGHDN, CDR2 FVKESK. The V and J ends lost 0 bases and 4 bases respectively, with 10 bases between them. This CDR3 spans 16 amino acids. The CDR3 loop is CASSQDLPSYNSPLHF. The CDR3 nucleotides read TGTGCCAGCAGCCAAGATCTTCCATCTTATAATTCACCCCTCCACTTT.

This clonotype occurred many times. This chain connects TRBV10-2 to TRBJ1-5; 9 positions agree with TRBD1. Germline values: CDR1 WSHSY, CDR2 SAAADI. Trimming took 4 bases from V and 7 from J; bases not matched to a gene: 8. The CDR3 is made up of 15 amino acids. This CDR3 reads CASSVATGGTQPQHF. Written as DNA, the CDR3 is TGCGCCAGCAGTGTAGCAACAGGGGGCACCCAGCCCCAGCATTTT.

The V call is TRBV6-2 or TRBV6-3, the J call TRBJ2-7; 10 bases line up with TRBD1. The CDR3 is made up of 15 amino acids. Unmatched junction bases numbered 7, after V lost 6 bases and J lost 2 bases. Germline loops: CDR1 MNHEY, CDR2 SVGEGT. The CDR3, as DNA: TGTGCCAGCAGGCTTCTGGGACAGGGGACCTACGAGCAGTACTTC. Protein sequence: CASRLLGQGTYEQYF.

The sample holds a few counts of this clonotype. The chain carries TRBV27 and TRBJ2-3; 10 nucleotides line up with TRBD2. This CDR3 has 15 amino acids. V was clipped by 0 bases and J by 8 bases; unmatched bases: 5. Germline V gene data show CDR1 as MNHEY and CDR2 as SMNVEV (reference sequence). CDR3 coding DNA: TGTGCCAGCAGTTTATCCCTAGCGGGGGCCTCTACGCAGTATTTT. Translation: CASSLSLAGASTQYF.

In its sample, this clonotype was seen a few times. The V call is TRBV6-1, the J call TRBJ1-1; no definite D call. Germline-derived CDR1 and CDR2 are MNHNS and SASEGT. The CDR3 length is 15 residues. The ends were cut back, 0 bases at V and 3 bases at J, with 11 bases in the middle. CDR3: CASSEATAGYTEAFF. For the CDR3, the DNA is TGTGCCAGCAGTGAAGCGACGGCAGGCTACACTGAAGCTTTCTTT.

This clonotype occurred a few times. The chain combines TRBV28 with TRBJ2-7; maybe TRBD2 (6 bases). This CDR3 contains 14 residues. Germline V gene data show CDR1 as MDHEN and CDR2 as SYDVKM. V lost 4 bases and J 3 bases, leaving 13 bases between the germline ends. DNA of the CDR3: TGTGCCAGCAGTTCTGGCGGGGTAAGCTACGAGCAGTACTTC. It translates to CASSSGGVSYEQYF.

The chain joins TRBV6-2 or TRBV6-3 to TRBJ1-2, with a possible D match to TRBD1 (6 bases). CDR3 length: 14 amino acids. Trimming pared 7 bases from V and 4 bases from J, leaving 16 bases between. Germline values: CDR1 MNHEY, CDR2 SVGEGT. In nucleotides, the CDR3 is TGTGCCAGCAAATTTCGGGACAATCGCTATGGCTACACCTTC. It encodes CASKFRDNRYGYTF.

This clonotype was seen many times. The chain employs TRBV15 and TRBJ2-7; 10 bases are a match to TRBD2. Per germline, CDR1 LNHNV and CDR2 YYDKDF (reference sequence). This CDR3 is 16 amino acids long. V shed 6 bases and J 3 bases; nucleotides not matched to a gene: 11. The CDR3 nucleotides are TGTGCCACCAGTCCTGAAAGCGGGAGGGCGGTCTACGAGCAGTACTTC. Translating it yields CATSPESGRAVYEQYF.

The chain uses TRBV20-1 and TRBJ2-1, with TRBD1 matching 7 bases. The germline CDR1 and CDR2 sequences are DFQATT and SNEGSKA (reference sequence). With 0 bases clipped from V and 2 bases from J, the junction kept 10 bases outside the gene matches. The CDR3 has 17 amino acids. In nucleotides, the CDR3 is TGCAGTGCTAGAGATTTTGCCACAGGGGTGGCCTACAATGAGCAGTTCTTC. Protein sequence: CSARDFATGVAYNEQFF.

At least ten counts were recorded for this clonotype. The chain joins TRBV6-4 to TRBJ2-7; 8 bases match TRBD1. Germline V lookup: CDR1 MRHNA, CDR2 SNTAGT. The CDR3 is made up of 13 amino acids. Trimming cost V 3 bases and J 6 bases; bases outside gene matches: 4. The DNA of the CDR3 is TGTGCCAGCAGTGAACAACAGGGGGGCGAGCAGTACTTC. It is translated as CASSEQQGGEQYF.

This chain uses TRBV4-1 with TRBJ2-1; 11 positions match TRBD2. This CDR3 is 15 amino acids long. In germline, CDR1 is MGHRA, CDR2 YSYEKL. The V segment lost 3 bases and the J segment 7 bases; nucleotides outside the gene matches: 5. CDR3 in DNA: TGCGCCAGCAGCCAGGCTAGGACTAGCGGGAATGAGCAGTTCTTC. Amino acids: CASSQARTSGNEQFF.

V is TRBV12-3 or TRBV12-4 and J is TRBJ2-6; 7 nucleotides align to TRBD1. J gave up 0 bases and V 8 bases, and 7 bases lay outside the gene matches. The CDR3 covers 16 residues. The CDR3 is CASSGQLSSGANVLTF. CDR3 bases: TGTGCCAGCTCGGGACAGTTGAGCTCTGGGGCCAACGTCCTGACTTTC.

The table lists this clonotype with a few counts. This chain uses TRBV12-3 or TRBV12-4 with TRBJ1-1, with 8 bases aligning to TRBD1. Losses at the gene ends were 10 bases for V and 1 base for J; bases not matched to a gene: 5. This CDR3 has 13 amino acids. The chain's CDR3 is CATQDRANTEAFF. In DNA, the CDR3 is TGTGCCACTCAGGACAGGGCGAACACTGAAGCTTTCTTT.

This clonotype appeared many times. This chain connects TRBV9 to TRBJ1-1; the match to TRBD1 covers 7 bases. The CDR3 extends over 14 amino acids. Germline assignment: CDR1 SGDLS and CDR2 YYNGEE. Trimming cost V 0 bases and J 4 bases; bases outside gene matches: 3. Here the CDR3 DNA reads TGTGCCAGCAGCGTAGGAGGGGGCGGCACTGAAGCTTTCTTT. Protein: CASSVGGGGTEAFF.

This clonotype was detected ten times or more. This chain links TRBV11-2 with TRBJ1-2; a weak D match, TRBD1 (5 bases). This CDR3 contains 17 residues. Germline assignment: CDR1 SGHAT and CDR2 FQNNGV. V gave up 5 bases and J gave up 4 bases, with 23 bases separating them. The DNA for the CDR3 is TGTGCCAGCAGCCCCCCCGGGGCCCTATCCCAGACCTATGGCTACACCTTC. Its translation: CASSPPGALSQTYGYTF. Filled out from reference TRBV11-2 and TRBJ1-2, the complete variable domain reads EAGVAQSPRYKIIEKRQSVAFWCNPISGHATLYWYQQILGQGPKLLIQFQNNGVVDDSQLPKDRFSAERLKGVDSTLKIQPAKLEDSAVYLCASSPPGALSQTYGYTFGSGTRLTVV.

There are many counts of this clonotype. This sequence joins TRBV4-1 and TRBJ2-7; a weak D match, TRBD1 (5 bases). Trimming took off 0 bases at V and 0 bases at J, with 9 bases between the two ends. The CDR3 extends over 15 amino acids. Germline V gives CDR1 MGHRA, CDR2 YSYEKL. The CDR3 region is CASSQDDSASYEQYF. In DNA, the CDR3 is TGCGCCAGCAGCCAAGATGACAGTGCCTCCTACGAGCAGTACTTC.

This chain uses TRBV6-6 with TRBJ2-1; perhaps TRBD2 as D (7 bases). The CDR3 is made up of 16 amino acids. V lost 0 bases to trimming and J lost 8 bases, with 17 bases between them. Germline-derived CDR1 and CDR2 are MNHNY and SVGAGI (reference sequence). The CDR3 reads CASSYSVGGLLDEQFF. In DNA, the CDR3 is TGTGCCAGCAGTTACTCGGTGGGGGGGCTTTTAGATGAGCAGTTCTTC.

This clonotype came up many times. The rearrangement uses TRBV20-1 and TRBJ2-1; maybe TRBD2 (6 bases). The CDR3 spans 15 residues. Looked up from germline, CDR1 is DFQATT and CDR2 is SNEGSKA (reference sequence). V was clipped by 6 bases and J by 0 bases, with 15 bases between them. CDR3 DNA sequence: TGCAGTGCGGCGGGACTCCCGAGCTCCTACAATGAGCAGTTCTTC. Its translation is CSAAGLPSSYNEQFF.

In this sample, this clonotype turned up many times. The V call is TRBV28, the J call TRBJ1-1, with D possibly matching TRBD1 (5 bases). The CDR3 extends over 16 amino acids. V lost 4 bases and J lost 5, with 20 bases in between. Germline loops: CDR1 MDHEN, CDR2 SYDVKM. The CDR3 region is CASSWGGGRVTTEAFF. CDR3 bases: TGTGCCAGCAGTTGGGGGGGGGGAAGGGTCACGACTGAAGCTTTCTTT.

This clonotype was counted only a few times. The chain employs TRBV12-3 or TRBV12-4 and TRBJ1-5; D ambiguous. The CDR3 sequence is 16 residues long. V was trimmed by 6 bases and J by 2 bases, leaving 17 bases between them. CDR3 coding DNA: TGTGCCAGCAGCCCCCCCGGTGGATTCGGCAATCAGCCCCAGCATTTT. It is translated as CASSPPGGFGNQPQHF.

The chain is built from TRBV7-2 and TRBJ2-3; 15 nucleotides align to TRBD2. The junction had 12 bases not matched to a gene; V was cut back by 3 bases and J by 2 bases. This CDR3 has 20 amino acids. CDR1 SGHTA and CDR2 FQGNSA come from the germline V gene. CDR3 coding DNA: TGTGCCAGCAGCTTGCCCGGGACTAGCGGGGGGCCAGGATACACAGATACGCAGTATTTT. Translated: CASSLPGTSGGPGYTDTQYF.

The genes are TRBV5-1 and TRBJ1-6; possibly TRBD1 for D (5 bases). Germline V CDR1 and CDR2: SGHRS, YFSETQ. The CDR3 totals 16 residues. V lost 4 bases and J lost 9, with 20 bases in between. Here the CDR3 DNA reads TGCGCCAGCAGCACCCTGGGTTCGGGGGAGAGTTCACCCCTCCACTTT. Protein sequence: CASSTLGSGESSPLHF.

There are many counts of this clonotype. The chain links TRBV7-8 to TRBJ2-2; a possible D gene is TRBD1 (6 bases). The CDR3 extends over 15 amino acids. Germline CDR1 SGHVS, CDR2 FQNEAQ. V was shortened by 1 base and J by 4 bases, with 10 bases between the two germline ends. CDR3 nucleotides: TGTGCCAGCAGCTTAGGGGGGCTGGGCACCGGGGAGCTGTTTTTT. Protein: CASSLGGLGTGELFF.